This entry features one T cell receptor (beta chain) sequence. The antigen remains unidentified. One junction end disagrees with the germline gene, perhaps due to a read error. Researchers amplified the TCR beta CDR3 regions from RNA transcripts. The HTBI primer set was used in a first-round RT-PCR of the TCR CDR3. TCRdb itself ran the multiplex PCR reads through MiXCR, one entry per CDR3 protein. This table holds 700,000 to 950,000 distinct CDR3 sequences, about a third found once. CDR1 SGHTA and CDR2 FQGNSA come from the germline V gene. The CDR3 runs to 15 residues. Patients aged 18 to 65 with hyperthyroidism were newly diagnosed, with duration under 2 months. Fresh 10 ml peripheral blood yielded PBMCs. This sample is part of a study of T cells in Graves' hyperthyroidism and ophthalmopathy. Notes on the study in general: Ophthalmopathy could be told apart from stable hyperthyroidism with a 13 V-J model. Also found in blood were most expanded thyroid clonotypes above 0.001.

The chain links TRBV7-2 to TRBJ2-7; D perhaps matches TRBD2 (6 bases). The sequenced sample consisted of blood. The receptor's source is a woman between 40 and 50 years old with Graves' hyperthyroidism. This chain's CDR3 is CASSQYWGGSYEQYF. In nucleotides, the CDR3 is TGCGCCAGCAGCCAATACTGGGGAGGCTCCTACGAGCAGTACTTC.